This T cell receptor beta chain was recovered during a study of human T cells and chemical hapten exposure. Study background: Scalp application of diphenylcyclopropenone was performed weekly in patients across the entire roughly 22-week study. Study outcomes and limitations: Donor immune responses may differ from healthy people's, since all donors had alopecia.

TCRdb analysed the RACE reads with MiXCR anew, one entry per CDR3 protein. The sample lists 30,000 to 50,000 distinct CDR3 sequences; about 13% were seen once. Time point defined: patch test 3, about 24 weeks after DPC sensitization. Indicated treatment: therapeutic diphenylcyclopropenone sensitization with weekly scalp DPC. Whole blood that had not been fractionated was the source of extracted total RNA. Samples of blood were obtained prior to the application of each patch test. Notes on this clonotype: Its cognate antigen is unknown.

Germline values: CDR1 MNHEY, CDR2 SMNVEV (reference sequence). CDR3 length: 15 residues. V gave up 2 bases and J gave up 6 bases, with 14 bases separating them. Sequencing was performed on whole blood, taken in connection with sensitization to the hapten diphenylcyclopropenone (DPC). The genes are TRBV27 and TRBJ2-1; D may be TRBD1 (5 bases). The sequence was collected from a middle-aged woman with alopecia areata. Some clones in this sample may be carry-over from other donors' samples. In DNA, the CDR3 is TGTGCCAGCAGTTTAGACGGTGGTAGGGGCAATGAGCAGTTCTTC. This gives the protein CASSLDGGRGNEQFF.